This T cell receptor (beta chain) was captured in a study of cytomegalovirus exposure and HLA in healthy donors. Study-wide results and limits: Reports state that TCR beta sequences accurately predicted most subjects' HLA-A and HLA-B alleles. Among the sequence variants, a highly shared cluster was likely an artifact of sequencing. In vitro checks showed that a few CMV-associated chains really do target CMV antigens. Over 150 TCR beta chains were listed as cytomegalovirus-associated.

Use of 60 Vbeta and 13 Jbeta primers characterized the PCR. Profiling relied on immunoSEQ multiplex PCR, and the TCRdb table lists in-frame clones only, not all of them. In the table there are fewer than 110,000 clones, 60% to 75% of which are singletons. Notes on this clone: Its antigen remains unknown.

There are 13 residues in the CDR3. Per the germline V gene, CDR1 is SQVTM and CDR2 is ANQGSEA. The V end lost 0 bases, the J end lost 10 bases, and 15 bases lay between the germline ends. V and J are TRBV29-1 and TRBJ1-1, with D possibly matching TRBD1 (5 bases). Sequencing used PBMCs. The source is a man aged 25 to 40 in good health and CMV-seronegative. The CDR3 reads CSVEELGGAGAFF. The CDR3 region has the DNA TGCAGCGTTGAAGAGTTAGGTGGGGCCGGAGCTTTCTTT.